This T cell receptor beta chain was recorded in a study of T cells in Graves' hyperthyroidism and ophthalmopathy. Deletions cut 7 bases from V and 1 base from J, with 10 bases between. CDR1 and CDR2 (germline): DFQATT, SNEGSKA (reference sequence). The CDR3 spans 13 residues. This clonotype showed up many times. Amplified TCR beta CDR3 regions came from RNA transcripts. An initial round of RT-PCR targeting the TCR CDR3 relied on the HTBI primer set. A single record per CDR3 protein comes from TCRdb applying MiXCR to the multiplex PCR reads. Of 500,000 to 600,000 distinct CDR3 sequences in the sample, approximately 44% were seen once.

The chain has TRBV20-1 and TRBJ2-2, with D possibly being TRBD2 (6 bases). The sequence derives from an adult woman with Graves' disease, either hyperthyroidism or ophthalmopathy (not recorded which). The sequenced sample was peripheral blood or thyroid tissue (not recorded which). The CDR3 reads CSGRRGNTGELFF. The CDR3 DNA is TGCAGTGGGAGGCGGGGGAACACCGGGGAGCTGTTTTTT.